The source of this T cell receptor (beta chain) is a study of graft-versus-host responses after intestinal transplantation. Study information: Once they had received anti-thymocyte globulin induction, all recipients took tacrolimus and steroids for approximately three years. Findings and limits, study-wide: Analysis identified GvH clones in recipient marrow, with some appearing first in ileum or blood.

Sequencing was performed with immunoSEQ multiplex PCR; in TCRdb, only in-frame clones are kept and a portion is missing. The repertoire holds around 40,000 clones, roughly 80% seen once, with 3% to 4% in the top ten. This clone was observed a handful of times. The antigen is not known. The germline gives CDR1 LGHNA, CDR2 YNFKEQ. The CDR3 covers 16 residues. Trimming took 0 bases from V and 8 from J, leaving 17 bases between them. The source of this sequence is a human patient who received an intestinal transplant, so some T cells may come from the graft donor. This material consisted of PBMCs, taken 1070 days after transplant. This chain uses TRBV4-2 with TRBJ2-1; no reliable D call. CDR3: CASSQDATLPTHEQFF. CDR3 DNA: TGTGCCAGCAGCCAAGATGCCACTCTACCCACACATGAGCAGTTCTTC.